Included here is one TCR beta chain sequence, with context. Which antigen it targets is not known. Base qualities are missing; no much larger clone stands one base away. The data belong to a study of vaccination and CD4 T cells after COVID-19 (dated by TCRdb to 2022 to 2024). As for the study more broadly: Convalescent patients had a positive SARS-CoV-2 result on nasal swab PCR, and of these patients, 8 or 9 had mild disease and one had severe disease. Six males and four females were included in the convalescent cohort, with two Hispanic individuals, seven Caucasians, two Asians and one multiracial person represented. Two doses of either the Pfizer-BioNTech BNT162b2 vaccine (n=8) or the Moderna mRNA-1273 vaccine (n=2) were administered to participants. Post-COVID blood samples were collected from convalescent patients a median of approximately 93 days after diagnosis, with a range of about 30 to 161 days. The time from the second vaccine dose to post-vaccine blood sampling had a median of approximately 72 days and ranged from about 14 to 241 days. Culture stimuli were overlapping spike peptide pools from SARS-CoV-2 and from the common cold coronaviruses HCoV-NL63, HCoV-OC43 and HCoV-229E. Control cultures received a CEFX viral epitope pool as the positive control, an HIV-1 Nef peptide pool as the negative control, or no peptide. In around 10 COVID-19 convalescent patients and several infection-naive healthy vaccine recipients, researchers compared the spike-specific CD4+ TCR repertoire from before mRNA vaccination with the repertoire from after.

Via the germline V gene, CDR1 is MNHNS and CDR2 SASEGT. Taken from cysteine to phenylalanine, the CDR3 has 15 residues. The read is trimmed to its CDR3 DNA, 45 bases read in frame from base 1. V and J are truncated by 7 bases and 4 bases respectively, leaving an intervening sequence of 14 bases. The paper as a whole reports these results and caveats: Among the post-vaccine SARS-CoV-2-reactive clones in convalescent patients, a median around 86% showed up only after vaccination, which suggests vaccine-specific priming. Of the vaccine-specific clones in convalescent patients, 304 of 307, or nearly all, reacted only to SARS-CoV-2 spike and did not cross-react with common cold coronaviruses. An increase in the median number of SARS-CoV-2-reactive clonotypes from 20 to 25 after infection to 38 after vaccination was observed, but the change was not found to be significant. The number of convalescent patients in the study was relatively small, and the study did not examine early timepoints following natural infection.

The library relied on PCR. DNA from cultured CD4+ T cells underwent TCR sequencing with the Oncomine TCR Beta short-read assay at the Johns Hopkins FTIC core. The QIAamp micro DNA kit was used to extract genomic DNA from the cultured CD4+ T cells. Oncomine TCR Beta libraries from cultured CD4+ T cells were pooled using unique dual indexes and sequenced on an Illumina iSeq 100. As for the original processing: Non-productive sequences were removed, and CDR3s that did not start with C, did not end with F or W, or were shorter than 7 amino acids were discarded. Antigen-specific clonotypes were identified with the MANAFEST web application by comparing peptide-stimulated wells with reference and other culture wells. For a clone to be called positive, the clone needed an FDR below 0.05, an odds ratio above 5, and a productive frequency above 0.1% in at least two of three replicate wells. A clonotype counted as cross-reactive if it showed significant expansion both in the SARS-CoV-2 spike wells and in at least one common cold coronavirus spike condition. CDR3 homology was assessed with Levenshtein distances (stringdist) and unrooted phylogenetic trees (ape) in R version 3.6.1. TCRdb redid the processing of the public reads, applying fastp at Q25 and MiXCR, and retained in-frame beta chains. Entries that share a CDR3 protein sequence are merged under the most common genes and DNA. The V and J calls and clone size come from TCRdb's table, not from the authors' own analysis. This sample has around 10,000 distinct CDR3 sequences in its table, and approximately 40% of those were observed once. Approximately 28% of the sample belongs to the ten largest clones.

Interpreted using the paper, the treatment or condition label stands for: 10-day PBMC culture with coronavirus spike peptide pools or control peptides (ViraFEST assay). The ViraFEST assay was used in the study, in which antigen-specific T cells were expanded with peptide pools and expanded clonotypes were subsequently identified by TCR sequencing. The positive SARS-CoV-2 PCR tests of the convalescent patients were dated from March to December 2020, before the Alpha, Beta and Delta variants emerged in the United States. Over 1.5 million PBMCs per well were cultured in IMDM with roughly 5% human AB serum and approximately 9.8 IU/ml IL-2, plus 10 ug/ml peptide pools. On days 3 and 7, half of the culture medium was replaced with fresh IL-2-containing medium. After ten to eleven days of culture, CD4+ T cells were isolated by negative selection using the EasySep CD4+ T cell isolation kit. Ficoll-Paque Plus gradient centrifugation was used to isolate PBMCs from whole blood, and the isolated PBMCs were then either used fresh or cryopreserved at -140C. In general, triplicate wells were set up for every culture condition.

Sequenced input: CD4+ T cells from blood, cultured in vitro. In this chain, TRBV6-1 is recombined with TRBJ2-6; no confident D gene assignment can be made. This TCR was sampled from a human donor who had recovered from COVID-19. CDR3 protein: CASTSELGGANVLTF. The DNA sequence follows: TGTGCCAGCACGTCGGAGCTCGGAGGGGCCAACGTCCTGACTTTC.